One and the same sample provided the 19 T cell receptor beta chains below, sequenced in a study of blood T cell repertoires in COVID-19. Produced via immunoSEQ multiplex PCR; TCRdb's table is partial and in-frame only. The sample carries roughly 180,000 clones, 70% to 85% recorded once. The sequencing input was peripheral blood. These receptors were collected from a man aged 55 to 70 who had recovered from COVID-19.

This clone was seen a handful of times. This chain connects TRBV9 to TRBJ1-4; 9 bases agree with TRBD1. The CDR3 is 14 amino acids. Trimming took 1 base from V and 6 from J; bases not matched to a gene: 1. Germline CDR1 reads SGDLS; CDR2 reads YYNGEE. The CDR3 protein is CASSVRDRDEKLFF. Written as DNA, the CDR3 is TGTGCCAGCAGCGTAAGGGACAGGGATGAAAAACTGTTTTTT. The full variable domain, rest sourced from reference TRBV9 and TRBJ1-4, is DSGVTQTPKHLITATGQRVTLRCSPRSGDLSVYWYQQSLDQGLQFLIQYYNGEERAKGNILERFSAQQFPDLHSELNLSSLELGDSALYFCASSVRDRDEKLFFGSGTQLSVL.

The chain links TRBV7-2 to TRBJ1-5; D call uncertain. V was clipped by 4 bases and J by 6 bases, with 10 bases between them. The CDR3 extends over 13 amino acids. Germline V gene lookup returns CDR1 SGHTA and CDR2 FQGNSA. DNA of the CDR3: TGTGCCAGCAGCTCGGACGGAGGTCAGCCCCAGCATTTT. Translating it yields CASSSDGGQPQHF.

This rearrangement joins TRBV6-5 to TRBJ1-4, with D unclear. CDR3 size: 13 residues. The ends were cut back, 6 bases at V and 6 bases at J, with 11 bases in the middle. Per the germline V gene, CDR1 is MNHEY and CDR2 is SVGAGI. This chain's CDR3 is CASRVRSDEKLFF. The DNA of the CDR3 is TGTGCCAGCAGGGTCAGGTCGGATGAAAAACTGTTTTTT.

The chain couples TRBV9 to TRBJ2-1; possibly TRBD2 for D (5 bases). Germline assignment: CDR1 SGDLS and CDR2 YYNGEE. Trimming took off 0 bases at V and 4 bases at J, with 11 bases between the two ends. CDR3 length: 15 amino acids. The CDR3 DNA sequence: TGTGCCAGCAGCGTAGGTTTGACTACATACAATGAGCAGTTCTTC. Its protein product is CASSVGLTTYNEQFF.

This clone appeared a few times. The chain joins TRBV13 to TRBJ1-1; 12 nucleotides align to TRBD1. The CDR3 runs to 15 residues. CDR1 is PRHDT, CDR2 FYEKMQ, per germline (reference sequence). With V trimmed by 2 bases and J by 4 bases, 2 bases remained unmatched. The DNA of the CDR3 is TGTGCCAGCAGCTTAAGGGGACAGGGGGCCACTGAAGCTTTCTTT. This codes for CASSLRGQGATEAFF.

Notes on this clone: Other nucleotide sequences from this sample produce the same CDR3. The chain uses TRBV30 and TRBJ1-5, with D possibly matching TRBD1 (5 bases). There are 14 residues in the CDR3. V was pared by 3 bases and J by 4 bases, with 13 bases between. Germline-derived CDR1 and CDR2 are GTSNPN and SVGIG (reference sequence). This chain's CDR3 is CAWRGQGGNQPQHF. Here the CDR3 DNA reads TGTGCCTGGAGGGGGCAGGGAGGGAATCAGCCCCAGCATTTT.

The V call is TRBV5-6, the J call TRBJ1-6; 9 bases agree with TRBD1. From germline, CDR1 is SGHDT and CDR2 YYEEEE. This CDR3 spans 16 amino acids. V gave up 4 bases and J gave up 9 bases; unmatched junction bases: 11. The CDR3 nucleotides are TGTGCCAGCAGCCCCGGGACAGGGTATGAGGGTTCACCCCTCCACTTT. Its protein is CASSPGTGYEGSPLHF.

This clone has only one observation. V is TRBV3-1 (or the pseudogene TRBV3-2) and J is TRBJ2-5, with 9 bases fitting TRBD1. Germline V gene sequence: CDR1 LGHDT, CDR2 YNNKEL (reference sequence). After removal of 7 bases from V and 5 bases from J, the junction contained 11 bases not matched to a gene. The CDR3 runs to 15 residues. The CDR3: CASNSGQGVSETQYF. CDR3 sequence (DNA): TGTGCCAGCAACTCGGGACAGGGCGTCTCCGAGACCCAGTACTTC.

The chain combines TRBV12-2 with TRBJ2-7; the D call of TRBD1 is as the table states it, not checked on the DNA. TRBV12-2 is reported as a pseudogene. This CDR3 has 16 residues. CDR3 in DNA: TGTGCAAGTCGCTCCTGTGTCGGGACAGATACTTACGAGCAGTACTTC. Translating gives CASRSCVGTDTYEQYF.

The chain joins TRBV7-2 to TRBJ2-1, with 12 bases lining up with TRBD2. There are 18 residues in the CDR3. Germline assignment: CDR1 SGHTA and CDR2 FQGNSA. V was clipped by 5 bases and J by 0 bases; unmatched bases: 8. The CDR3 reads CASSELAGGSSSYNEQFF. CDR3 DNA sequence: TGTGCCAGCAGCGAGCTAGCGGGGGGGTCCAGCTCCTACAATGAGCAGTTCTTC.

This chain links TRBV27 with TRBJ2-7, with no clear D. The ends were cut back, 3 bases at V and 0 bases at J, with 9 bases in the middle. The CDR3 runs to 14 residues. Per the germline V gene, CDR1 is MNHEY and CDR2 is SMNVEV (reference sequence). This chain's CDR3 is CASSFGHNSYEQYF. DNA for the CDR3: TGTGCCAGCAGTTTTGGGCACAACTCCTACGAGCAGTACTTC.

This chain uses TRBV15 with TRBJ1-5; D not certain. Trimming took off 0 bases at V and 4 bases at J, with 7 bases between the two ends. Germline values: CDR1 LNHNV, CDR2 YYDKDF (reference sequence). The CDR3 covers 14 residues. CDR3 bases: TGTGCCACCAGCAGAGAGAGGGATAATCAGCCCCAGCATTTT. The encoded protein is CATSRERDNQPQHF. Variable domain in full (rest from reference TRBV15 and TRBJ1-5): DAMVIQNPRYQVTQFGKPVTLSCSQTLNHNVMYWYQQKSSQAPKLLFHYYDKDFNNEADTPDNFQSRRPNTSFCFLDIRSPGLGDTAMYLCATSRERDNQPQHFGDGTRLSIL.

This rearrangement joins TRBV19 to TRBJ2-2; 7 bases fit TRBD2. The ends lost 7 bases at V and 1 base at J; junction bases unmatched: 6. Germline assignment: CDR1 LNHDA and CDR2 SQIVND (reference sequence). CDR3 length: 15 residues. CDR3: CASIKSGENTGELFF. In DNA form, the CDR3 reads TGTGCCAGTATCAAGAGCGGGGAGAACACCGGGGAGCTGTTTTTT.

Here the CDR3 reads CASSLALTGLTEAFF. The CDR3 DNA is TGTGCCAGCAGCTTAGCCCTGACAGGGTTGACTGAAGCTTTCTTT. The chain is built from TRBV7-8 and TRBJ1-1; 7 nucleotides agree with TRBD1. Per the germline V gene, CDR1 is SGHVS and CDR2 is FQNEAQ. This CDR3 spans 15 amino acids. With 0 bases clipped from V and 5 bases from J, the junction kept 6 bases outside the gene matches.

This rearrangement joins TRBV7-2 to TRBJ2-7; no definite D call. This CDR3 is 16 amino acids long. V was shortened by 5 bases and J by 1 base, with 18 bases between the two germline ends. Germline CDR1 is SGHTA and CDR2 is FQGNSA. The DNA of the CDR3 is TGTGCCAGCAGCCTAAATTCTCGAATTCCTTCCTACGAGCAGTACTTC. Translation: CASSLNSRIPSYEQYF.

The chain has TRBV4-2 and TRBJ2-7; TRBD1 might be the D (6 bases). The CDR3 totals 15 residues. V was trimmed by 8 bases and J by 2 bases, leaving 19 bases between them. The V gene's germline CDR1 is LGHNA and CDR2 YNFKEQ. The CDR3 region is CASGSNTGKTYEQYF. In DNA, the CDR3 is TGTGCCAGCGGTTCAAATACAGGGAAAACCTACGAGCAGTACTTC.

This clone was seen a single time. The V gene is TRBV7-9, the J gene TRBJ2-3, with 10 nucleotides matching TRBD2. The CDR3 contains 16 residues. Germline trimming cut 4 bases from V and 2 bases from J; bases unmatched to any gene: 6. The germline V gene encodes CDR1 SEHNR and CDR2 FQNEAQ (reference sequence). The CDR3 bases are TGTGCCAGCAGCTCTCTAGCGGGGGCCGACACAGATACGCAGTATTTT. As protein: CASSSLAGADTDTQYF. Variable domain in full (rest from reference TRBV7-9 and TRBJ2-3): DTGVSQNPRHKITKRGQNVTFRCDPISEHNRLYWYRQTLGQGPEFLTYFQNEAQLEKSRLLSDRFSAERPKGSFSTLEIQRTEQGDSAMYLCASSSLAGADTDTQYFGPGTRLTVL.

Written as DNA, the CDR3 is TGCGCCAGCAGCTCAGCGGGGGGGCCGGATACCGGGGAGCTGTTTTTT. Its protein product is CASSSAGGPDTGELFF. The J gene is TRBJ2-2, the V gene TRBV5-1; TRBD2 aligns across 10 bases. CDR3 length equals 16 residues. CDR1 is SGHRS and CDR2 is YFSETQ in the germline V gene. V shed 3 bases, J shed 5 bases, and the junction held 7 bases outside the gene matches.

The J gene is TRBJ1-2, the V gene TRBV19, with TRBD1 as a possible D gene (6 bases). V shed 5 bases and J shed 8 bases, with 21 bases lying between them. Germline V lookup: CDR1 LNHDA, CDR2 SQIVND (reference sequence). The CDR3 has 15 residues. CDR3 amino acids: CASSAPQGTSGGYTF. CDR3 DNA: TGTGCCAGTAGTGCCCCACAGGGTACAAGTGGCGGCTACACCTTC.